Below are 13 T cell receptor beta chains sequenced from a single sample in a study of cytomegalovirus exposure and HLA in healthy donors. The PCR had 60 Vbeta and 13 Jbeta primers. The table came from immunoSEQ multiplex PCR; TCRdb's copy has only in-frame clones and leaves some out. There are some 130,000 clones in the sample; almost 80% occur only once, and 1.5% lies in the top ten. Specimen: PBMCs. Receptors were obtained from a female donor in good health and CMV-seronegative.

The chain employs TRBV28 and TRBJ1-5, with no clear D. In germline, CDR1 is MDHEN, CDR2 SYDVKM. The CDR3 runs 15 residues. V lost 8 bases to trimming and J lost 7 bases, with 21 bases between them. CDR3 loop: CASHGGESLGQPQHF. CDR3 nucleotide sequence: TGTGCCAGCCATGGAGGCGAGTCTCTTGGACAGCCCCAGCATTTT.

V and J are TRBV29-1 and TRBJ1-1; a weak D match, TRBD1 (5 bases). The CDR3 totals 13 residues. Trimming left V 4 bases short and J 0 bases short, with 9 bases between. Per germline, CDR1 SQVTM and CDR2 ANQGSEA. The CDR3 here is CSVARGLNTEAFF. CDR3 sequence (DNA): TGCAGCGTTGCAAGGGGATTGAACACTGAAGCTTTCTTT.

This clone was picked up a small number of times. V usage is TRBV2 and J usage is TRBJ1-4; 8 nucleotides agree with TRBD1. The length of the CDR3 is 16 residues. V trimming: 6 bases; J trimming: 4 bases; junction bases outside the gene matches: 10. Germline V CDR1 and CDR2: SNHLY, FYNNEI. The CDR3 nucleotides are TGTGCCAGCAGAGAGAGCAGGGGGCGGGATAATGAAAAACTGTTTTTT. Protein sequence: CASRESRGRDNEKLFF.

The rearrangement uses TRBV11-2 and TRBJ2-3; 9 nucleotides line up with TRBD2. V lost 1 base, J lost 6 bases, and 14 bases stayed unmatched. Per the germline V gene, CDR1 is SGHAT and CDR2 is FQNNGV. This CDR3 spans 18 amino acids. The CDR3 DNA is TGTGCCAGCAGCTTAGCGGAATCGGCGGGAGGGAGGAGGGATACGCAGTATTTT. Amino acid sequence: CASSLAESAGGRRDTQYF.

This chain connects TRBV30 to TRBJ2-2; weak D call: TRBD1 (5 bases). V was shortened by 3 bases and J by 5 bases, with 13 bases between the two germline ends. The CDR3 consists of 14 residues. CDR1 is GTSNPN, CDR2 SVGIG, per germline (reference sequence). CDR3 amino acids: CAWRPQGGTGELFF. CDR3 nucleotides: TGTGCCTGGAGGCCCCAGGGTGGGACCGGGGAGCTGTTTTTT.

CDR3 DNA sequence: TGTGCCAGTAGTATTGGGGTCCGAGGGAACTATGGCTACACCTTC. Translation gives CASSIGVRGNYGYTF. V is TRBV19 and J is TRBJ1-2; no firm D call. CDR1 and CDR2 from the germline V gene are LNHDA and SQIVND (reference sequence). V lost 3 bases and J lost 2, with 13 bases in between. This CDR3 comprises 15 residues.

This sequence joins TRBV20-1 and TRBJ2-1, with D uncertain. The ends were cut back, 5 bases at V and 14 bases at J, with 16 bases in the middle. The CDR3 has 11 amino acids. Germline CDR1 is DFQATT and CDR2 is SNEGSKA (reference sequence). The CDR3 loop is CSADDPDQEFF. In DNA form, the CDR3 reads TGCAGTGCTGATGACCCTGACCAGGAGTTCTTC.

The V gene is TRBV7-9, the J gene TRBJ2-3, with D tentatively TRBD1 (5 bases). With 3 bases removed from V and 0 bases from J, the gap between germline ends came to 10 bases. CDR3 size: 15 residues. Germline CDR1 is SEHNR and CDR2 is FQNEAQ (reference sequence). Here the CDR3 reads CASSFTGLSTDTQYF. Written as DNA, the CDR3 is TGTGCCAGCAGCTTCACAGGCCTTAGCACAGATACGCAGTATTTT.

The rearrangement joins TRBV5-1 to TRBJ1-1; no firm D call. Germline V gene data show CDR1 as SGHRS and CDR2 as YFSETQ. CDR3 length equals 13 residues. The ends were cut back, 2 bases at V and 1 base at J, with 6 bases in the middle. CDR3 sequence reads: CASSLWQNTEAFF. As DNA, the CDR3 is TGCGCCAGCAGCTTATGGCAGAACACTGAAGCTTTCTTT.

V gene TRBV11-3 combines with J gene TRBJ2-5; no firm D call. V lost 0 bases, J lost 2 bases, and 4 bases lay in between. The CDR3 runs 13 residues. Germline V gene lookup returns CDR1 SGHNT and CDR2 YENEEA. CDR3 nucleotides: TGTGCCAGCAGCTTAGAACAGCAAGAGACCCAGTACTTC. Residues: CASSLEQQETQYF.

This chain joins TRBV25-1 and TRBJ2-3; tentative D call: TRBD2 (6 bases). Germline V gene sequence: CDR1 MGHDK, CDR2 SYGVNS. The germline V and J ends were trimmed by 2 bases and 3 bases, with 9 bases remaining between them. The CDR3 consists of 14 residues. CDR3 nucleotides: TGTGCCAGCAGTGAAGGGGGGTGGACAGATACGCAGTATTTT. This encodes CASSEGGWTDTQYF.

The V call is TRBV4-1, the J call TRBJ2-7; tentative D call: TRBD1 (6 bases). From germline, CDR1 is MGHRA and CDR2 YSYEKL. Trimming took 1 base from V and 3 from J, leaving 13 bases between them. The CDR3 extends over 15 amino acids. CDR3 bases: TGCGCCAGCAGCCAAGTCCAGGGGCCGAACTACGAGCAGTACTTC. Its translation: CASSQVQGPNYEQYF.

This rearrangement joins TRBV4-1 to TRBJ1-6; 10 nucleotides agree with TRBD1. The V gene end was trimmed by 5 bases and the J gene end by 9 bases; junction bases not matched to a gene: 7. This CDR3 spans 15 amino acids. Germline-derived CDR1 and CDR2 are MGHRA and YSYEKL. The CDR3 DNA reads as TGCGCCAGCAGCTTCCGGACAGGGGGAACTTCACCCCTCCACTTT. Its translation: CASSFRTGGTSPLHF.